This entry lists 29 T cell receptor beta chains sequenced from one sample in a study of blood T cell repertoires in COVID-19. Repertoires were generated with immunoSEQ multiplex PCR, while TCRdb's copy carries only in-frame clones and drops some. This sample yields some 280,000 clones, of which roughly 80% are seen a single time; around 4.1% belongs to the top ten. The sequencing sample was made of peripheral blood. These receptors all come from a woman in her forties or fifties with active or convalescent COVID-19.

The chain uses TRBV7-9 and TRBJ1-5; perhaps TRBD1 as D (6 bases). Between the trimmed V and J ends, which lost 5 bases and 1 base, there was a span of 18 bases. CDR3 length: 17 residues. The germline gives CDR1 SEHNR, CDR2 FQNEAQ (reference sequence). This CDR3 is CASSGLLQGRSNQPQHF. The DNA for the CDR3 is TGTGCCAGCAGCGGATTATTACAGGGACGGAGCAATCAGCCCCAGCATTTT.

V and J are TRBV7-8 and TRBJ2-7, with 10 positions matching TRBD2. The CDR3 is made up of 15 amino acids. Trimming at V came to 6 bases and at J to 0 bases, leaving 5 bases not matched to a gene. Germline V gives CDR1 SGHVS, CDR2 FQNEAQ. The CDR3 DNA is TGTGCCAGCAGTACTAGCGGGGTGAGCTCCTACGAGCAGTACTTC. Amino acid sequence: CASSTSGVSSYEQYF.

The chain recombines TRBV9 with TRBJ2-3, with 11 nucleotides matching TRBD2. Per germline, CDR1 SGDLS and CDR2 YYNGEE. V lost 4 bases and J lost 6; bases outside the gene matches: 7. The CDR3 sequence is 15 residues long. This CDR3 reads CASSPQASGRDTQYF. The CDR3 DNA sequence: TGTGCCAGCAGCCCTCAGGCTAGCGGGAGGGATACGCAGTATTTT.

The chain employs TRBV6-5 and TRBJ1-2, with D unclear. The germline V gene encodes CDR1 MNHEY and CDR2 SVGAGI. The CDR3 has 13 amino acids. The germline V and J ends were trimmed by 5 bases and 8 bases, with 15 bases remaining between them. The CDR3 is CASSQREERGYTF. CDR3 nucleotides: TGTGCCAGCAGTCAAAGGGAGGAACGCGGCTACACCTTC.

The gene calls are TRBV7-6 and TRBJ2-3; 9 nucleotides align to TRBD1. CDR1 and CDR2 from the germline V gene are SGHVS and FNYEAQ. CDR3 length: 15 residues. The ends lost 0 bases at V and 5 bases at J; junction bases unmatched: 3. The CDR3 sequence is CASSLADRGRDTQYF. DNA of the CDR3: TGTGCCAGCAGCTTAGCGGACAGGGGCAGAGATACGCAGTATTTT.

The chain recombines TRBV19 with TRBJ1-3; maybe TRBD1 (6 bases). The length of the CDR3 is 16 residues. The germline V gene encodes CDR1 LNHDA and CDR2 SQIVND (reference sequence). V was pared by 8 bases and J by 0 bases, with 17 bases between. Here the CDR3 DNA reads TGTGCCAGTGTACCCCGGACAGCCCGCTCTGGAAACACCATATATTTT. Encoded protein: CASVPRTARSGNTIYF.

The chain recombines TRBV5-4 with TRBJ2-1; 11 nucleotides line up with TRBD2. The V and J ends lost 1 base and 3 bases, in that order; junction bases with no gene match: 3. The length of the CDR3 is 16 residues. Looked up from germline, CDR1 is SGHNT and CDR2 is YYREEE (reference sequence). CDR3 sequence reads: CASSLPGLADYNEQFF. DNA for the CDR3: TGTGCCAGCAGCTTGCCGGGACTAGCGGACTACAATGAGCAGTTCTTC.

The rearrangement uses TRBV9 and TRBJ2-5; D is undetermined. This CDR3 spans 13 amino acids. Germline CDR1 is SGDLS and CDR2 is YYNGEE. Trimming cost V 1 base and J 1 base, with 5 bases left between them. The CDR3 bases are TGTGCCAGCAGCGTAAACTTCCAAGAGACCCAGTACTTC. This translates into CASSVNFQETQYF.

This clone occurred once. The J gene is TRBJ2-1, the V gene TRBV7-8, with 7 bases lining up with TRBD2. Unmatched junction bases numbered 10, after V lost 1 base and J lost 1 base. Looked up from germline, CDR1 is SGHVS and CDR2 is FQNEAQ. CDR3 length: 18 residues. The CDR3 sequence: CASSLGPSGVGSYNEQFF. CDR3 in DNA: TGTGCCAGCAGCTTAGGCCCTAGCGGAGTAGGGTCCTACAATGAGCAGTTCTTC.

The V and J genes are TRBV28 and TRBJ1-1; 11 nucleotides align to TRBD1. Germline CDR1 MDHEN, CDR2 SYDVKM. The CDR3 is 20 residues long. The J segment lost 1 base and the V segment lost 2 bases, leaving 15 bases of the junction unmatched. CDR3 DNA: TGTGCCAGCAGTTTAATCCAGGGACAGGGGGTTAATAGGAAGAACACTGAAGCTTTCTTT. Encoded protein: CASSLIQGQGVNRKNTEAFF.

This rearrangement joins TRBV5-1 to TRBJ2-1; weak D call: TRBD2 (6 bases). This CDR3 spans 13 amino acids. The germline V gene encodes CDR1 SGHRS and CDR2 YFSETQ. V was trimmed by 4 bases and J by 7 bases, leaving 12 bases between them. CDR3 sequence (DNA): TGCGCCAGCAGCCGGGACTTTAGGAATGAGCAGTTCTTC. It codes for CASSRDFRNEQFF.

This clone showed up just a few times. The rearrangement links TRBV19 to TRBJ1-5, with D possibly matching TRBD1 (5 bases). Trimming took off 5 bases at V and 0 bases at J, with 14 bases between the two ends. CDR1 LNHDA and CDR2 SQIVND come from the germline V gene (reference sequence). The CDR3 length is 16 residues. CDR3 amino acids: CASSRLQGGSNQPQHF. The DNA of the CDR3 is TGTGCCAGTAGTCGACTCCAGGGCGGTAGCAATCAGCCCCAGCATTTT.

The chain joins TRBV18 to TRBJ2-1; 9 nucleotides match TRBD1. The V segment lost 3 bases and the J segment 5 bases; nucleotides outside the gene matches: 14. The germline CDR1 and CDR2 sequences are KGHSH and LQKENI. The CDR3 totals 18 residues. CDR3 sequence: CASSPILQGAIPNNEQFF. CDR3 in DNA: TGTGCCAGCTCACCTATCCTACAGGGGGCGATTCCAAACAATGAGCAGTTCTTC.

The V call is TRBV15, the J call TRBJ1-1; D unclear. The CDR3 is 16 residues long. Looked up from germline, CDR1 is LNHNV and CDR2 is YYDKDF (reference sequence). V shed 0 bases and J shed 1 base, with 12 bases lying between them. The CDR3 bases are TGTGCCACCAGCAGAGATCTCGTATCGCGGAACACTGAAGCTTTCTTT. It translates to CATSRDLVSRNTEAFF. Based on the CDR3 plus reference TRBV15 and TRBJ1-1, the full variable domain is DAMVIQNPRYQVTQFGKPVTLSCSQTLNHNVMYWYQQKSSQAPKLLFHYYDKDFNNEADTPDNFQSRRPNTSFCFLDIRSPGLGDTAMYLCATSRDLVSRNTEAFFGQGTRLTVV.

This clone was found once. The CDR3 nucleotides are TGTGCCATCAGTGAGTTCACAGGAATACTCTATGGCTACACCTTC. Translating it yields CAISEFTGILYGYTF. The chain couples TRBV10-3 to TRBJ1-2; a weak D match, TRBD1 (5 bases). This CDR3 is 15 amino acids long. V shed 1 base and J shed 4 bases, with 13 bases lying between them. CDR1 and CDR2 (germline): ENHRY, SYGVKD.

The CDR3: CASSEDLGTGWDEQFF. In nucleotides, the CDR3 is TGTGCCAGCAGTGAAGATTTAGGGACAGGGTGGGATGAGCAGTTCTTC. The chain has TRBV2 and TRBJ2-1, with TRBD1 identical over 9 bases. The germline V gene has CDR1 SNHLY and CDR2 FYNNEI. There are 16 residues in the CDR3. The V segment lost 1 base and the J segment 8 bases; nucleotides outside the gene matches: 9.

The chain combines TRBV6-6 with TRBJ2-7; 15 bases are shared with TRBD2. The V gene's germline CDR1 is MNHNY and CDR2 SVGAGI (reference sequence). There are 16 residues in the CDR3. Germline trimming cut 2 bases from V and 4 bases from J; bases unmatched to any gene: 3. The CDR3 coding sequence is TGTGCCAGCAGTTACACGGGACTAGCGGGAGGTTACGAGCAGTACTTC. Amino acids: CASSYTGLAGGYEQYF.

V is TRBV29-1 and J is TRBJ2-3; D unresolved. Germline CDR1 and CDR2: SQVTM and ANQGSEA. The CDR3 has 16 amino acids. The germline V and J ends were trimmed by 0 bases and 8 bases, with 21 bases remaining between them. CDR3 coding DNA: TGCAGCGTTGAAGAGATGATGGCGATTGGCCCGGGTACGCAGTATTTT. It specifies CSVEEMMAIGPGTQYF.

V gene TRBV6-5 combines with J gene TRBJ1-3; 9 bases map to TRBD1. The junction had 9 bases not matched to a gene; V was cut back by 1 base and J by 8 bases. Germline V gene lookup returns CDR1 MNHEY and CDR2 SVGAGI. The CDR3 is 16 amino acids. The CDR3 protein is CASSYWAGQGFDTIYF. The CDR3 nucleotides are TGTGCCAGCAGTTACTGGGCGGGACAGGGATTTGACACCATATATTTT.

The chain is built from TRBV7-9 and TRBJ2-1; possible D gene TRBD1, 6 bases. Deletions cut 2 bases from V and 8 bases from J, with 19 bases between. The CDR3 length is 16 residues. The germline V gene encodes CDR1 SEHNR and CDR2 FQNEAQ (reference sequence). This CDR3 reads CASSLPGVGLVDEQFF. As DNA, the CDR3 is TGTGCCAGCAGCTTACCAGGGGTAGGGTTGGTCGATGAGCAGTTCTTC.

The chain couples TRBV25-1 to TRBJ2-7, with D perhaps TRBD1 (5 bases). V gave up 5 bases and J gave up 2 bases, with 16 bases separating them. The CDR3 covers 15 residues. Germline V gene lookup returns CDR1 MGHDK and CDR2 SYGVNS. CDR3 bases: TGTGCCAGCAGTATTGGGCAGGGCCCCACCTACGAGCAGTACTTC. Translation gives CASSIGQGPTYEQYF.

This clone was detected once. This chain links TRBV7-9 with TRBJ2-7, with D tentatively TRBD2 (6 bases). V lost 5 bases to trimming and J lost 2 bases, with 16 bases between them. CDR1 SEHNR and CDR2 FQNEAQ come from the germline V gene (reference sequence). CDR3 length: 15 residues. The CDR3 here is CASSQTRRAPYEQYF. As DNA, the CDR3 is TGTGCCAGCAGCCAGACCAGGAGGGCCCCCTACGAGCAGTACTTC.

This chain uses TRBV6-6 with TRBJ1-2; 12 bases match TRBD1. The V gene end was trimmed by 6 bases and the J gene end by 7 bases; junction bases not matched to a gene: 15. The CDR3 consists of 17 residues. Germline V gene lookup returns CDR1 MNHNY and CDR2 SVGAGI (reference sequence). In DNA form, the CDR3 reads TGTGCCAGCAGCCGACTTCCGGGACAGGGGGCGCCTGGTGGCTACACCTTC. Translating it yields CASSRLPGQGAPGGYTF.

V and J are TRBV29-1 and TRBJ1-1; D may be TRBD1 (5 bases). Germline CDR1 SQVTM, CDR2 ANQGSEA. The V and J ends lost 6 bases and 3 bases respectively, with 14 bases between them. The length of the CDR3 is 13 residues. The chain's CDR3 is CSVGGGTDTEAFF. CDR3 bases: TGCAGCGTGGGGGGGGGAACCGACACTGAAGCTTTCTTT.

This rearrangement joins TRBV19 to TRBJ2-3, with D unclear. This CDR3 spans 12 amino acids. The V end was cut by 5 bases, the J end by 2 bases, with 5 bases between. CDR1 is LNHDA and CDR2 is SQIVND in the germline V gene (reference sequence). This CDR3 reads CASSPNTDTQYF. Written as DNA, the CDR3 is TGTGCCAGTAGTCCCAACACAGATACGCAGTATTTT.

The CDR3 protein is CASTQREGYEQYF. CDR3 sequence (DNA): TGTGCCAGTACCCAGCGGGAGGGCTACGAGCAGTACTTC. The rearrangement joins TRBV19 to TRBJ2-7, with 10 bases that match TRBD2. Germline CDR1 LNHDA, CDR2 SQIVND (reference sequence). The CDR3 is made up of 13 amino acids. The trim removed 7 bases at V and 3 bases at J, leaving 3 bases unmatched. The complete variable domain, with remaining parts taken from reference TRBV19 and TRBJ2-7, reads DGGITQSPKYLFRKEGQNVTLSCEQNLNHDAMYWYRQDPGQGLRLIYYSQIVNDFQKGDIAEGYSVSREKKESFPLTVTSAQKNPTAFYLCASTQREGYEQYFGPGTRLTVT.

The gene calls are TRBV5-3 and TRBJ2-2; 7 bases are a match to TRBD2. TRBV5-3 is noted as an ORF with a role that remains uncertain. The CDR3 spans 19 residues. V lost 4 bases, J lost 0 bases, and 15 bases stayed unmatched. As DNA, the CDR3 is TGTGCCAGAAGCCCGGTGCGGGGGACGGCAGCTACGAACACCGGGGAGCTGTTTTTT. Its translation is CARSPVRGTAATNTGELFF.

The chain carries TRBV12-3 or TRBV12-4 and TRBJ2-3; 11 bases fit TRBD2. V lost 6 bases and J lost 15; bases outside the gene matches: 11. The length of the CDR3 is 13 residues. CDR3 bases: TGTGCCAGCAGAGGGACTAGCGGCGGGTTAGGATATTTT. It yields the protein CASRGTSGGLGYF.

This chain links TRBV6-5 with TRBJ1-2, with no clear D. Trimming took 9 bases from V and 2 from J, leaving 13 bases between them. Germline CDR1 is MNHEY and CDR2 is SVGAGI. The CDR3 consists of 13 residues. CDR3 loop: CASRGSPNYGYTF. The CDR3 DNA sequence: TGTGCCAGTCGGGGATCTCCCAACTATGGCTACACCTTC.